A selection of T cell receptor beta chains follows, all from one sample in a study of blood T cell repertoires in COVID-19. The data were produced by immunoSEQ multiplex PCR, yet TCRdb's version contains in-frame clones alone and is incomplete. The sample holds about 280,000 clones; approximately 88% are singletons and the top ten take 9% to 9.5%. Sequencing was done on a sample of peripheral blood. These receptors all come from a young man with active or convalescent COVID-19. CDR3s leave out the opening cysteine and the closing phenylalanine or tryptophan. The order of the fields is J gene, D gene, V gene, CDR3 protein. A D gene is named only where the DNA matches it firmly.

J gene: TRBJ1-2; D gene: TRBD1; V gene: TRBV4-1; CDR3 protein: ASSQRTGGAVDYGYT
J gene: TRBJ1-6; D gene: NA; V gene: TRBV10-2; CDR3 protein: AASDRGALNSPLH
J gene: TRBJ2-7; D gene: NA; V gene: TRBV9; CDR3 protein: ASSVVGGEQY
J gene: TRBJ1-1; D gene: TRBD1; V gene: TRBV5-1; CDR3 protein: ASSLEGQQAF
J gene: TRBJ2-3; D gene: TRBD2; V gene: TRBV9; CDR3 protein: ASSVVAGGLTDTQY
J gene: TRBJ1-2; D gene: TRBD1; V gene: TRBV12-3/TRBV12-4; CDR3 protein: ASSKTGDSGYT
J gene: TRBJ2-7; D gene: NA; V gene: TRBV5-1; CDR3 protein: ASRSSYEQY
J gene: TRBJ2-2; D gene: NA; V gene: TRBV6-5; CDR3 protein: ASQGLANTGELF
J gene: TRBJ1-3; D gene: NA; V gene: TRBV21-1; CDR3 protein: ASSKCGGGSGNTIY
J gene: TRBJ1-6; D gene: TRBD1; V gene: TRBV10-1; CDR3 protein: ASSESSGQGIKRNSPLH
J gene: TRBJ2-6; D gene: NA; V gene: TRBV5-1; CDR3 protein: ASSLGQPSSGANVLT
J gene: TRBJ2-3; D gene: NA; V gene: TRBV6-1; CDR3 protein: ASSELLSTDTQY
J gene: TRBJ1-2; D gene: NA; V gene: TRBV7-9; CDR3 protein: ASSLPQGYGYT
J gene: TRBJ2-4; D gene: TRBD2; V gene: TRBV18; CDR3 protein: ASSPKPGSGAIKNIQY
J gene: TRBJ1-1; D gene: TRBD1; V gene: TRBV27; CDR3 protein: ASSFLRTGIYTEAF
J gene: TRBJ1-1; D gene: NA; V gene: TRBV7-9; CDR3 protein: ASSFFFFVAF
J gene: TRBJ2-7; D gene: TRBD2; V gene: TRBV9; CDR3 protein: ASSPRGGSYEQY
J gene: TRBJ2-7; D gene: NA; V gene: TRBV6-5; CDR3 protein: ASTGASAFEQY
J gene: TRBJ1-2; D gene: TRBD1; V gene: TRBV2; CDR3 protein: ASSEQGARGYT
J gene: TRBJ1-4; D gene: TRBD1; V gene: TRBV5-5; CDR3 protein: ASSTYRGRAEKLF
J gene: TRBJ1-1; D gene: NA; V gene: TRBV7-9; CDR3 protein: ASASIGGTEAF
J gene: TRBJ1-2; D gene: NA; V gene: TRBV27; CDR3 protein: ASSLQVNYGYT
J gene: TRBJ1-2; D gene: NA; V gene: TRBV6-5; CDR3 protein: ASSLTLDSLYGYT
J gene: TRBJ2-5; D gene: NA; V gene: TRBV27; CDR3 protein: ASSLTGYETQY
J gene: TRBJ1-1; D gene: NA; V gene: TRBV2; CDR3 protein: ASSEQTYYEAF
J gene: TRBJ2-2; D gene: TRBD2; V gene: TRBV7-6; CDR3 protein: ASSSGLVSDTGELF
J gene: TRBJ2-2; D gene: NA; V gene: TRBV29-1; CDR3 protein: SVDQPDTGELF
J gene: TRBJ2-1; D gene: NA; V gene: TRBV3-1/TRBV3-2; CDR3 protein: ASSNLTESSYNEQF
J gene: TRBJ1-2; D gene: TRBD1; V gene: TRBV6-2/TRBV6-3; CDR3 protein: ASSSGQGYGYT
J gene: TRBJ1-5; D gene: NA; V gene: TRBV7-8; CDR3 protein: ASSLVGRGLSQPQH
J gene: TRBJ2-2; D gene: NA; V gene: TRBV15; CDR3 protein: ATSRFDSLTGELF
J gene: TRBJ1-4; D gene: TRBD1; V gene: TRBV6-2/TRBV6-3; CDR3 protein: ASSSGQANEKLF
J gene: TRBJ2-7; D gene: NA; V gene: TRBV4-1; CDR3 protein: ASSQWGSYEQY
J gene: TRBJ2-4; D gene: NA; V gene: TRBV12-3/TRBV12-4; CDR3 protein: ASSLRGDIQY
J gene: TRBJ2-3; D gene: TRBD1; V gene: TRBV13; CDR3 protein: ASSLVGTGSDTQY
J gene: TRBJ2-5; D gene: NA; V gene: TRBV18; CDR3 protein: ASSQTRGNPETQY
J gene: TRBJ1-4; D gene: NA; V gene: TRBV7-8; CDR3 protein: ASSPGGNEKLF
J gene: TRBJ1-4; D gene: NA; V gene: TRBV7-2; CDR3 protein: ASSLEEAGNEKLF
J gene: TRBJ2-3; D gene: TRBD1; V gene: TRBV19; CDR3 protein: ASSTGTGYTDTQY
J gene: TRBJ1-4; D gene: NA; V gene: TRBV7-9; CDR3 protein: ASSLGQGLNEKLF
J gene: TRBJ1-2; D gene: TRBD1; V gene: TRBV7-8; CDR3 protein: ASSLVGQGAQDYGYT
J gene: TRBJ1-1; D gene: TRBD1; V gene: TRBV29-1; CDR3 protein: SGDRDEAF
J gene: TRBJ1-2; D gene: NA; V gene: TRBV3-1/TRBV3-2; CDR3 protein: ASSQSPEGYT
J gene: TRBJ2-1; D gene: NA; V gene: TRBV19; CDR3 protein: ASSIDWTQGMSYNEQF